These 3 T cell receptor beta chains were sequenced from one sample in a study of blood T cell repertoires in COVID-19. Method: immunoSEQ multiplex PCR; TCRdb's copy keeps in-frame clones and lacks some. Of hundreds of thousands of clones in the sample, about 89% were seen once. Sequenced: peripheral blood. The origin of the receptors is a woman in her 30s with acute or convalescent COVID-19.

This clone came up once. This chain uses TRBV3-1 (or the pseudogene TRBV3-2) with TRBJ2-4; 11 bases line up with TRBD2. J was trimmed by 4 bases and V by 5 bases; bases with no gene match: 7. This CDR3 spans 16 amino acids. Germline V gene data show CDR1 as LGHDT and CDR2 as YNNKEL (reference sequence). CDR3: CASSEIAGGVKNIQYF. The CDR3 DNA follows: TGTGCCAGCAGCGAAATAGCGGGGGGGGTTAAAAACATTCAGTACTTC.

The chain employs TRBV6-6 and TRBJ1-5; no clear D. This CDR3 has 14 amino acids. Germline V gives CDR1 MNHNY, CDR2 SVGAGI (reference sequence). The V end lost 0 bases, the J end lost 4 bases, and 7 bases lay between the germline ends. The chain's CDR3 is CASSYSAANQPQHF. The CDR3 DNA reads as TGTGCCAGCAGTTACTCGGCGGCAAATCAGCCCCAGCATTTT.

This chain uses TRBV5-1 with TRBJ2-3; D remains ambiguous. V was trimmed by 4 bases and J by 2 bases, leaving 11 bases between them. Germline V lookup: CDR1 SGHRS, CDR2 YFSETQ. The CDR3 is made up of 14 amino acids. The CDR3, as DNA: TGCGCCAGCAGCCAGACACCCCTCACAGATACGCAGTATTTT. This sequence encodes CASSQTPLTDTQYF.